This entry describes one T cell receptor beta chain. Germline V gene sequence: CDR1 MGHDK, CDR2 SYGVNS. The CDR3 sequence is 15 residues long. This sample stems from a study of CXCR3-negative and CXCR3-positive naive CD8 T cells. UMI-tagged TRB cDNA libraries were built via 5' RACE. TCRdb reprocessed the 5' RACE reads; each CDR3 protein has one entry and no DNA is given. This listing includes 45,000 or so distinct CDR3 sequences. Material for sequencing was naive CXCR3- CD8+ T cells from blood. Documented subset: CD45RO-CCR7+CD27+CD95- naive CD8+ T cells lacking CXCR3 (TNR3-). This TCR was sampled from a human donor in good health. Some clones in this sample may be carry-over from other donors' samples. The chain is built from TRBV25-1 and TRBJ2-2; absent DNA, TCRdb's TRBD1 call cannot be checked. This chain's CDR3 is CASSEIDSPTGELFF.